Listed below are T cell receptor beta chains from one sample, sequenced in a study of cytomegalovirus exposure and HLA in healthy donors. Assay: immunoSEQ multiplex PCR; the TCRdb copy retains only in-frame clones and omits some. The table lists some 170,000 clones, about 72% of them singletons. The sequenced material came from PBMCs. These receptors all stem from a human donor in good health. Each CDR3 is given with its conserved first and last residue. The D gene is left open where the match is weak. Clone size, where shown, is once, few, many, or a class for clones that have expanded.

d_gene,j_gene,v_gene,abundance,CDR3aa,CDR3nt
NA,TRBJ1-1,TRBV11-2,NA,CASSFRPGLSGGPKAEAFF,TGTGCCAGCAGCTTCCGCCCAGGGCTTTCTGGAGGGCCCAAGGCTGAAGCTTTCTTT
TRBD1,TRBJ2-7,TRBV11-2,NA,CASSSNRGRSYEQYF,TGTGCCAGCAGCTCAAACAGGGGTAGATCCTACGAGCAGTACTTC
NA,TRBJ2-3,TRBV2,NA,CASSPTADTQYF,TGTGCCAGCAGCCCGACTGCAGATACGCAGTATTTT
NA,TRBJ1-2,TRBV9,few,CASSVVGLGSNYGYTF,TGTGCCAGCAGCGTAGTTGGTCTTGGCTCTAACTATGGCTACACCTTC
NA,TRBJ1-6,TRBV11-2,NA,CASSLITGNNSPLHF,TGTGCCAGCAGCCTAATCACAGGGAACAATTCACCCCTCCACTTT
NA,TRBJ2-3,TRBV5-6,few,CASSDGKGPLYTDTQYF,TGTGCCAGCAGCGATGGAAAGGGGCCACTATACACAGATACGCAGTATTTT
TRBD1,TRBJ2-7,TRBV7-9,NA,CASSLVTGQGYEQYF,TGTGCCAGCAGCTTAGTGACAGGGCAGGGGTACGAGCAGTACTTC
NA,TRBJ1-6,TRBV18,NA,CASSPLPGPGAPLHF,TGTGCCAGCTCACCACTTCCGGGGCCGGGGGCACCCCTCCACTTT
NA,TRBJ2-1,TRBV21-1,NA,CASSTGDRVFYNEQFF,TGTGCCAGCAGCACGGGGGACAGGGTTTTCTACAATGAGCAGTTCTTC
TRBD1,TRBJ1-2,TRBV27,NA,CASSSLQGANYGYTF,TGTGCCAGCAGTTCACTCCAGGGGGCTAACTATGGCTACACCTTC
NA,TRBJ1-6,TRBV12-5,few,CASGLEGNSPLHF,TGTGCTAGTGGTTTGGAGGGGAATTCACCCCTCCACTTT
NA,TRBJ1-1,TRBV6-1,few,CASSVEQVTGAFF,TGTGCCAGCAGTGTGGAACAGGTTACGGGAGCTTTCTTT
TRBD1,TRBJ2-3,TRBV19,NA,CATSDRVGTDTQYF,TGTGCCACCTCGGACAGGGTGGGGACAGATACGCAGTATTTT
TRBD1,TRBJ1-1,TRBV12-5,few,CASGLGTGENTEAFF,TGTGCTAGTGGTTTAGGGACAGGGGAGAACACTGAAGCTTTCTTT
TRBD1,TRBJ2-7,TRBV9,NA,CASSVAAGGSYEQYF,TGTGCCAGCAGCGTAGCGGCAGGGGGCTCCTACGAGCAGTACTTC
TRBD1,TRBJ1-2,TRBV5-1,NA,CASSSDRDYGYTF,TGCGCCAGCAGCTCGGACAGGGACTATGGCTACACCTTC
TRBD1,TRBJ2-7,TRBV7-9,NA,CASSPGTGGYEQYF,TGTGCCAGCAGCCCCGGGACAGGGGGGTACGAGCAGTACTTC
TRBD1,TRBJ1-1,TRBV19,NA,CASSWTGGTEAFF,TGTGCCAGTAGCTGGACAGGGGGCACTGAAGCTTTCTTT
TRBD1,TRBJ2-1,TRBV5-3,NA,CARSHRQGTYNEQFF,TGTGCCAGAAGCCACCGACAGGGTACCTACAATGAGCAGTTCTTC
TRBD2,TRBJ2-3,TRBV4-1,few,CASSQPGRAGGDTQYF,TGCGCCAGCAGCCAACCCGGGCGAGCGGGGGGCGATACGCAGTATTTT
TRBD1,TRBJ1-1,TRBV9,NA,CASSVAAGGTEAFF,TGTGCCAGCAGCGTAGCAGCAGGGGGCACTGAAGCTTTCTTT
NA,TRBJ1-5,TRBV6-1,NA,CASSAARANQPQHF,TGTGCCAGCAGCGCCGCCAGGGCGAATCAGCCCCAGCATTTT
NA,TRBJ2-1,TRBV7-2,NA,CASSLAQPGNEQFF,TGTGCCAGCAGCTTAGCGCAGCCCGGGAATGAGCAGTTCTTC
NA,TRBJ1-1,TRBV7-3,NA,CASSLTANTEAFF,TGTGCCAGCAGCTTAACAGCGAACACTGAAGCTTTCTTT
TRBD2,TRBJ2-2,TRBV7-8,NA,CASSLQGLVSGELFF,TGTGCCAGCAGCTTACAGGGACTAGTGAGCGGGGAGCTGTTTTTT
NA,TRBJ2-7,TRBV18,NA,CASSPSTESYEQYF,TGTGCCAGCTCACCCTCGACAGAATCCTACGAGCAGTACTTC
TRBD1,TRBJ1-2,TRBV19,NA,CASSLQGKDGYTF,TGTGCCAGTAGTCTACAGGGGAAGGATGGCTACACCTTC
TRBD2,TRBJ2-1,TRBV13,few,CASSLGLAGGREQFF,TGTGCCAGCAGCTTAGGGCTAGCGGGGGGGCGTGAGCAGTTCTTC
TRBD1,TRBJ1-2,TRBV10-3,NA,CAITSGQGAGYTF,TGTGCCATTACCTCCGGACAGGGGGCTGGCTACACCTTC
TRBD1,TRBJ2-7,TRBV2,NA,CASSVTGDEQYF,TGTGCCAGCAGCGTAACAGGGGACGAGCAGTACTTC
TRBD1,TRBJ2-1,TRBV11-3,NA,CASSSRDRDVHEQFF,TGTGCCAGCAGCTCCCGGGACAGGGATGTACATGAGCAGTTCTTC
NA,TRBJ2-7,TRBV7-8,NA,CASSLPPGFEQYF,TGTGCCAGCAGCTTACCGCCAGGGTTCGAGCAGTACTTC
TRBD1,TRBJ2-7,TRBV6-1,NA,CASQQDRGGYEQYF,TGTGCCAGCCAGCAGGACAGGGGAGGTTACGAGCAGTACTTC
NA,TRBJ1-1,TRBV19,NA,CASSIGYRNTEAFF,TGTGCCAGTAGCATTGGATACAGGAACACTGAAGCTTTCTTT
NA,TRBJ1-3,TRBV19,few,CASTGGRDSGNTIYF,TGTGCCAGTACTGGGGGCCGGGACTCTGGAAACACCATATATTTT
TRBD1,TRBJ1-4,TRBV7-2,once,CASSLLGTGNEKLFF,TGTGCCAGCAGCTTATTGGGGACAGGGAATGAAAAACTGTTTTTT
TRBD2,TRBJ2-1,TRBV2,NA,CASSEFGSGGASYNEQFF,TGTGCCAGCAGTGAATTTGGGAGCGGGGGGGCCTCCTACAATGAGCAGTTCTTC
TRBD2,TRBJ2-1,TRBV19,NA,CASAGLGPNEQFF,TGTGCCAGCGCGGGACTAGGCCCCAATGAGCAGTTCTTC
TRBD2,TRBJ2-7,TRBV6-5,NA,CASSHRLARLYEQYF,TGTGCCAGCAGCCACCGACTAGCGAGGTTGTACGAGCAGTACTTC
NA,TRBJ1-1,TRBV7-2,NA,CASSLAQGRGTEAFF,TGTGCCAGCAGCTTAGCGCAGGGCAGGGGAACTGAAGCTTTCTTT
TRBD1,TRBJ1-1,TRBV5-1,once,CASSLVMTGRNTEAFF,TGCGCCAGCAGCTTGGTGATGACAGGGAGGAACACTGAAGCTTTCTTT
TRBD1,TRBJ2-4,TRBV4-2,NA,CASSQDTFRTGFGVAKNIQYF,TGTGCCAGCAGCCAAGATACCTTTAGGACAGGTTTTGGGGTGGCCAAAAACATTCAGTACTTC
TRBD2,TRBJ2-7,TRBV7-2,NA,CASSPGGAGTAYEQYF,TGTGCCAGCAGCCCCGGGGGGGCAGGTACTGCCTACGAGCAGTACTTC
NA,TRBJ2-3,TRBV5-4,NA,CASSLEAGPSTDTQYF,TGTGCCAGCAGCCTTGAAGCGGGTCCCAGCACAGATACGCAGTATTTT